This TCR beta chain was identified during a study of blood T cell repertoires in COVID-19. Study information: Samples of COVID-19 (acute and convalescent) were obtained from the United States, Italy and Spain. Sources were T cells, B-cell-depleted T cells, or PBMCs; the material itself was cDNA or gDNA.

Germline CDR1 and CDR2: SGHDN and FVKESK. V was pared by 2 bases and J by 4 bases, with 14 bases between. The CDR3 is made up of 15 amino acids. Per the study methods: Amplification of reference gene primers provided the estimated nucleated cell counts. Sequenced by immunoSEQ multiplex PCR; TCRdb stores in-frame clones only, minus some. V and J calls and clone size follow that table, whereas D and trimming were derived from the DNA. Of 250,000 to 350,000 clones in the sample, roughly 87% are singletons; the top ten hold roughly 2%. Sample: peripheral blood. The source is a woman aged 45-60 years who had recovered from COVID-19. This chain joins TRBV14 and TRBJ1-1; D is possibly TRBD1 (5 bases). Here the CDR3 DNA reads TGTGCCAGCAGCCAACAGACGGGGGAGCGCACTGAAGCTTTCTTT. It translates to CASSQQTGERTEAFF.